This TCR beta chain is from a study of blood T cell repertoires in COVID-19. Turning to the study itself: COVID-19 samples, acute and convalescent, were from the United States, Italy and Spain. From T cells, B-cell-depleted T cells, or PBMCs came the material, which was cDNA or gDNA.

Original methodology: Reference gene primer amplification yielded estimated nucleated cell counts. Sequencing was performed with immunoSEQ multiplex PCR; in TCRdb, only in-frame clones are kept and a portion is missing. V and J calls and clone size come straight from that table; D and trimming were deduced from the DNA. The sample comprises about 290,000 clones, 80% to 90% of which are singletons, and 3% rests with the top ten. Germline assignment: CDR1 MNHNY and CDR2 SVGAGI (reference sequence). The V and J ends lost 8 bases and 5 bases respectively, with 13 bases between them. This CDR3 has 13 residues.

The source is a woman aged 25 to 39 with active or convalescent COVID-19. J is TRBJ1-5 and V is TRBV6-6; D unresolved. Sequences were obtained from peripheral blood. CDR3: CASEGRRDQPQHF. CDR3 nucleotide sequence: TGTGCCAGCGAGGGTAGGAGGGATCAGCCCCAGCATTTT.